This paragraph reports one T cell receptor beta chain. The junction had 8 bases not matched to a gene; V was cut back by 5 bases and J by 6 bases. This CDR3 has 15 residues. CDR1 is MDHEN and CDR2 is SYDVKM in the germline V gene. This entry is derived from a study of technical replicates of blood from several donors. TCRdb's table, derived via immunoSEQ multiplex PCR, lists solely in-frame clones and lacks some. This sample has approximately 73,000 clones, with approximately 91% found just once. The V and J genes are TRBV28 and TRBJ1-1; 11 bases are a match to TRBD1. Sequencing was done on a sample of T cells isolated from PBMCs. This clonotype was sampled from a human donor in good health. The CDR3 DNA reads TGTGCCAGCAGTCCTCAGGGACAGGGGGTAGCTGAAGCTTTCTTT. Its protein is CASSPQGQGVAEAFF.